In its sample, the clone carrying this TCR beta chain was seen once. The antigen is unknown. Those who donated, Caucasian adults without exception, all lived in Nashville, Tennessee. Sequencing was performed with immunoSEQ multiplex PCR; in TCRdb, only in-frame clones are kept and a portion is missing. The sample lists about 1.1 million clones; approximately 77% were seen once. Trimming pared 2 bases from V and 6 bases from J, leaving 16 bases between. The CDR3 has 15 residues. This entry comes from a study of shared clonotypes between healthy human individuals. Regarding the study as a whole: Represented diversity (both genetic and exposure-history) was limited by the small number of donors.

The sample taken for sequencing was memory CD4+ T cells from PBMCs. The subset: CD45RA-negative fraction. The rearrangement joins TRBV5-3 to TRBJ2-3; D is undetermined. TRBV5-3 counts as an open reading frame of uncertain function. The receptor was isolated from a man between 18 and 29 years old in good health. Some clones in this sample may be carry-over from other donors' samples. CDR3 coding DNA: TGTGCCAGAAGCTTAGGGAAGTGTGGGCGGGATACGCAGTATTTT. Its protein is CARSLGKCGRDTQYF.